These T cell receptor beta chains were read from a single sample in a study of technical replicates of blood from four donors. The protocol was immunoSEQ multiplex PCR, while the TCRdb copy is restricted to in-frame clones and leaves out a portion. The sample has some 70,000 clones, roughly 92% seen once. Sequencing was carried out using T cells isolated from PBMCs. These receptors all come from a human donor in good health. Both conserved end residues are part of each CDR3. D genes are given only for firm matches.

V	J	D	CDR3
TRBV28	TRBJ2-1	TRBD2	CAIRTSGSSYNEQFF
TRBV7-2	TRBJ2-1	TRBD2	CASSLSGRAGNEQFF
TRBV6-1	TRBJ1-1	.	CASSARSNTEAFF
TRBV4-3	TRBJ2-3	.	CASSQSRTPRADTQYF
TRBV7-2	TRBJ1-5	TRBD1	CASSLVQGTNQPQHF
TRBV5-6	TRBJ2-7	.	CASSFVPGDTTYEQYF
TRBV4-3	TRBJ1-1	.	CASSQVDRLSTEAFF
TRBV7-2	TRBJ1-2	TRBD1	CASSLETGLNHGYTF
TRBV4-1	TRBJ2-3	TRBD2	CASSAPGLAPTDTQYF
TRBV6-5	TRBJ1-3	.	CASSYGPGNTIYF
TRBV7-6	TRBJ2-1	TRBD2	CASSPGLAGAWEQFF
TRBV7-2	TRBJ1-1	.	CASSLDNRVTEAFF
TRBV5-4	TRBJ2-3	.	CASSPASRSSDTQYF
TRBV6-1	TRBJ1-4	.	CASSEHPGTTEKLFF
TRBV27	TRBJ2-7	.	CASSQGEQYF
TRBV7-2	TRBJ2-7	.	CASSLAGVSYEQYF
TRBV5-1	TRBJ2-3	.	CASSLTATDTQYF
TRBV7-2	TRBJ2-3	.	CASSVHLDTQYF
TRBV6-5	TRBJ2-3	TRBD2	CASTRDYSTDTQYF
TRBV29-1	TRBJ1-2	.	CSVDYTRLDYGYTF
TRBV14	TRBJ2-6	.	CASSPKAGWRDGANVLTF
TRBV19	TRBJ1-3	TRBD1	CASIPNRGRGNTIYF
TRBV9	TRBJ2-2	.	CASSGRVENTGELFF
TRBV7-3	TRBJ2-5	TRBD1	CASSLNGQVGETQYF
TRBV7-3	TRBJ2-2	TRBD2	CASSLTAAGGFTGELFF
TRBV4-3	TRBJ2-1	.	CASSPRLGTGSEQFF
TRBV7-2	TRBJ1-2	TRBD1	CASSSTGGADYGYTF
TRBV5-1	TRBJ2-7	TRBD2	CASSPGQAGTYEQYF
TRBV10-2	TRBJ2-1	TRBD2	CASSVLAGEEGSYNEQFF
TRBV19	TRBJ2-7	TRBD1	CASSNRDRGYEQYF
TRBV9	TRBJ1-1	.	CASSVTGMNTEAFF
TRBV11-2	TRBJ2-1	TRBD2	CASSPAGTSGHNEQFF
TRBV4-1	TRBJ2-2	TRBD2	CASSQDSLAAGRGELFF
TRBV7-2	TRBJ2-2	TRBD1	CASSLDQGAIGELFF
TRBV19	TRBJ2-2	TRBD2	CASSIRTSGRFGTGELFF
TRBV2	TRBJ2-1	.	CASSAPTSSYNEQFF
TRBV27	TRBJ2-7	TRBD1	CASSYRGLGEQYF
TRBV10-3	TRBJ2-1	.	CAIKGTGYNEQFF
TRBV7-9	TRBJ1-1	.	CASSWGGMNTEAFF